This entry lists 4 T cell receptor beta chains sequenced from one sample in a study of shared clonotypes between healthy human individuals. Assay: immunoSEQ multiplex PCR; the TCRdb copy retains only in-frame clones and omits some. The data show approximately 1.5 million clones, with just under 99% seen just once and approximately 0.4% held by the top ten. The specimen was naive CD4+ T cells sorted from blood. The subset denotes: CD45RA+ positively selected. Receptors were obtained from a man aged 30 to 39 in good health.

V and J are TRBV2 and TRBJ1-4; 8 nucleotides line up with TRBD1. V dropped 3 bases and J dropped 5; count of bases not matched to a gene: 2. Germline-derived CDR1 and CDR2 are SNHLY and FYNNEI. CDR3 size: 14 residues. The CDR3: CASSDRDRNEKLFF. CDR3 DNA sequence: TGTGCCAGCAGTGACCGGGACAGGAATGAAAAACTGTTTTTT. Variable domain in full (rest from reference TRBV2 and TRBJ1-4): EPEVTQTPSHQVTQMGQEVILRCVPISNHLYFYWYRQILGQKVEFLVSFYNNEISEKSEIFDDQFSVERPDGSNFTLKIRSTKLEDSAMYFCASSDRDRNEKLFFGSGTQLSVL.

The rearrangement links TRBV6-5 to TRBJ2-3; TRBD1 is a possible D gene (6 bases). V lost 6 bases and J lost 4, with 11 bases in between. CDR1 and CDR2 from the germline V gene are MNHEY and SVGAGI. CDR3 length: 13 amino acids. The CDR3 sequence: CASRVQGSDTQYF. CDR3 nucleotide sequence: TGTGCCAGCAGGGTACAGGGTTCAGATACGCAGTATTTT.

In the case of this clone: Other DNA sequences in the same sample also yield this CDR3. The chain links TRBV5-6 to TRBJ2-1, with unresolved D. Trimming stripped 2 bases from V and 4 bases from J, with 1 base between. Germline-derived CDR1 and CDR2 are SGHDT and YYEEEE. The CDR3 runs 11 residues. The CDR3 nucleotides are TGTGCCAGCAGCTTATACAATGAGCAGTTCTTC. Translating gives CASSLYNEQFF.

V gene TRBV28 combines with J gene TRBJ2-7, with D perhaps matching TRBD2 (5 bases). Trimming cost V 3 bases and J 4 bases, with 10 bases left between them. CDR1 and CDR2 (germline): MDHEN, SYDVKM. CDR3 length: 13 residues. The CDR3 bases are TGTGCCAGCAGTTTCGGGGTGAGGTACGAGCAGTACTTC. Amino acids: CASSFGVRYEQYF.